Listed here are 30 T cell receptor beta chains from one sample, sequenced in a study of T cells in Graves' hyperthyroidism and ophthalmopathy. Amplification of TCR beta CDR3 regions was performed using RNA transcripts as template. The HTBI primer set served for first-round RT-PCR of the TCR CDR3. Via MiXCR, TCRdb re-called the multiplex PCR reads, giving one row per CDR3 protein. The table shows hundreds of thousands of distinct CDR3 sequences, with about 35% occurring only once. What was sequenced was blood. These receptors were obtained from a woman between 40 and 50 years old with Graves' hyperthyroidism.

This clonotype was found many times. The rearrangement joins TRBV7-9 to TRBJ1-2; a weak D match, TRBD1 (5 bases). Germline CDR1 reads SEHNR; CDR2 reads FQNEAQ (reference sequence). The CDR3 length is 17 residues. Trimming removed 6 bases from V and 6 bases from J, with 26 bases in between. Here the CDR3 reads CASSSPRGRKVKDGYTF. The DNA for the CDR3 is TGTGCCAGCAGTTCACCAAGGGGAAGGAAGGTTAAGGATGGCTACACCTTC. Based on the CDR3 plus reference TRBV7-9 and TRBJ1-2, the full variable domain is DTGVSQNPRHKITKRGQNVTFRCDPISEHNRLYWYRQTLGQGPEFLTYFQNEAQLEKSRLLSDRFSAERPKGSFSTLEIQRTEQGDSAMYLCASSSPRGRKVKDGYTFGSGTRLTVV.

This clonotype was detected ten times or more. V and J are TRBV15 and TRBJ1-5; 8 bases align to TRBD1. CDR3 size: 17 residues. The V and J ends lost 2 bases and 4 bases, in that order; junction bases with no gene match: 10. CDR1 LNHNV and CDR2 YYDKDF come from the germline V gene (reference sequence). CDR3 residues: CATSRPVAGGQNQPQHF. DNA of the CDR3: TGTGCCACCAGCAGACCCGTGGCAGGGGGCCAAAATCAGCCCCAGCATTTT. Filled out from reference TRBV15 and TRBJ1-5, the complete variable domain reads DAMVIQNPRYQVTQFGKPVTLSCSQTLNHNVMYWYQQKSSQAPKLLFHYYDKDFNNEADTPDNFQSRRPNTSFCFLDIRSPGLGDTAMYLCATSRPVAGGQNQPQHFGDGTRLSIL.

Ten or more counts support this clonotype. The chain employs TRBV20-1 and TRBJ2-5, with a tentative D call TRBD2 (6 bases). The ends were cut back, 0 bases at V and 4 bases at J, with 12 bases in the middle. Germline-derived CDR1 and CDR2 are DFQATT and SNEGSKA (reference sequence). The CDR3 extends over 14 amino acids. CDR3 residues: CSARDGTSRETQYF. The CDR3 nucleotides are TGCAGTGCTAGAGATGGAACTAGCCGAGAGACCCAGTACTTC.

The table lists this clonotype with a few counts. V gene TRBV11-1 combines with J gene TRBJ2-7, with no clear D. V was cut by 5 bases and J by 2 bases, with 34 bases left in between. There are 21 residues in the CDR3. Germline V gene data show CDR1 as SGHAT and CDR2 as FQDESV (reference sequence). The CDR3 region is CASSDYTVPLRFHLSPYEQYF. The CDR3 coding sequence is TGTGCCAGCAGCGATTACACAGTTCCCTTGAGGTTCCACCTTTCTCCCTACGAGCAGTACTTC.

This clonotype was seen at least ten times. This chain links TRBV6-6 with TRBJ1-2, with D maybe TRBD1 (5 bases). Germline V lookup: CDR1 MNHNY, CDR2 SVGAGI (reference sequence). This CDR3 spans 13 amino acids. V was shortened by 6 bases and J by 6 bases, with 14 bases between the two germline ends. CDR3 residues: CASSQQGGDGYTF. DNA for the CDR3: TGTGCCAGCAGCCAGCAGGGAGGGGATGGCTACACCTTC.

This clonotype was observed at least ten times. The chain has TRBV24-1 and TRBJ1-1; D call uncertain. The CDR3 is 11 amino acids. V was trimmed by 7 bases and J by 4 bases, leaving 6 bases between them. From germline, CDR1 is KGHDR and CDR2 SFDVKD. The CDR3 loop reads CATRSSTEAFF. The CDR3 DNA reads as TGTGCCACCAGGTCCTCCACTGAAGCTTTCTTT.

V gene TRBV6-5 combines with J gene TRBJ1-2; 8 positions agree with TRBD1. Germline assignment: CDR1 MNHEY and CDR2 SVGAGI. The CDR3 consists of 16 residues. Trimming removed 2 bases from V and 8 bases from J; junction bases left unmatched: 13. The CDR3 reads CASSYRASRGRDGYTF. The CDR3 nucleotides are TGTGCCAGCAGTTACCGCGCGAGCAGGGGGCGCGACGGCTACACCTTC.

The V call is TRBV13, the J call TRBJ2-7; 13 bases are a match to TRBD2. The CDR3 loop spans 15 amino acids. The ends lost 7 bases at V and 3 bases at J; junction bases unmatched: 6. The germline gives CDR1 PRHDT, CDR2 FYEKMQ (reference sequence). CDR3 protein: CASNTGTSGNYEQYF. For the CDR3, the DNA is TGTGCCAGCAACACCGGGACTAGCGGGAACTACGAGCAGTACTTC.

This clonotype was seen more than once but under ten times. The chain uses TRBV2 and TRBJ2-5, with TRBD2 matching 14 bases. The germline CDR1 and CDR2 sequences are SNHLY and FYNNEI. The CDR3 spans 15 residues. Losses at the gene ends were 9 bases for V and 5 bases for J; bases not matched to a gene: 8. The CDR3 loop reads CASAGTSGSHETQYF. The CDR3 DNA follows: TGTGCCAGTGCCGGGACTAGCGGGAGCCATGAGACCCAGTACTTC.

The sample holds many counts of this clonotype. The chain employs TRBV29-1 and TRBJ1-1; 7 positions match TRBD1. J was trimmed by 4 bases and V by 7 bases; bases with no gene match: 3. Germline V gene lookup returns CDR1 SQVTM and CDR2 ANQGSEA. The CDR3 sequence is 11 residues long. The CDR3 protein is CSGQGVTEAFF. The CDR3 DNA sequence: TGCAGCGGACAGGGTGTCACTGAAGCTTTCTTT.

The V gene is TRBV6-2 or TRBV6-3, the J gene TRBJ2-7; 8 positions agree with TRBD1. J lost 1 base, V lost 8 bases, and 13 bases had no gene match. The CDR3 is 16 amino acids. In germline, CDR1 is MNHEY, CDR2 SVGEGT. CDR3 DNA sequence: TGTGCCAGCGGAGACTCAGGGGGCGTCGGGTCCTACGAGCAGTACTTC. It is translated as CASGDSGGVGSYEQYF.

V is TRBV3-1 and J is TRBJ2-7, with D unresolved. V was clipped by 1 base and J by 2 bases, with 9 bases between them. Germline CDR1 is LGHDT and CDR2 is YNNKEL (reference sequence). The CDR3 consists of 14 residues. CDR3 amino acids: CASSQGHRAYEQYF. CDR3 coding DNA: TGTGCCAGCAGCCAAGGCCACAGAGCCTACGAGCAGTACTTC.

In its sample, this clonotype was seen many times. Compared with germline, one end of the junction differs, possibly owing to a read error. The chain's CDR3 is CASSSAGRLKVFF. The CDR3, as DNA: TGTGCCAGCAGCTCGGCGGGACGGCTAAAAGTGTTTTTT. This chain connects TRBV5-6 to TRBJ1-4; the D gene is possibly TRBD1 (5 bases). Germline values: CDR1 SGHDT, CDR2 YYEEEE. CDR3 length: 13 residues. The full variable domain, rest sourced from reference TRBV5-6 and TRBJ1-4, is DAGVTQSPTHLIKTRGQQVTLRCSPKSGHDTVSWYQQALGQGPQFIFQYYEEEERQRGNFPDRFSGHQFPNYSSELNVNALLLGDSALYLCASSSAGRLKVFFGSGTQLSVL.

The V gene is TRBV2, the J gene TRBJ1-1; weak D call: TRBD1 (6 bases). Germline lookup yields CDR1 SNHLY and CDR2 FYNNEI. The V end was cut by 5 bases, the J end by 5 bases, with 21 bases between. The CDR3 length is 16 residues. CDR3 protein: CASSLMGGALRTEAFF. Here the CDR3 DNA reads TGTGCCAGCAGTTTAATGGGGGGCGCATTGCGGACTGAAGCTTTCTTT.

The genes are TRBV29-1 and TRBJ2-7; D is unresolved. The V gene's germline CDR1 is SQVTM and CDR2 ANQGSEA. The CDR3 has 15 amino acids. V lost 0 bases and J lost 7, with 19 bases in between. CDR3 protein: CSVEEGRNSYNEQYF. For the CDR3, the DNA is TGCAGCGTTGAAGAAGGCAGGAACTCCTACAATGAGCAGTACTTC.

The chain is built from TRBV4-1 and TRBJ2-5; TRBD2 matches 7 bases. The ends lost 0 bases at V and 1 base at J; junction bases unmatched: 8. Germline V gene lookup returns CDR1 MGHRA and CDR2 YSYEKL. This CDR3 is 17 amino acids long. The CDR3, as DNA: TGCGCCAGCAGCCAAGATTCAGGGACTATGCCCCAAGAGACCCAGTACTTC. It specifies CASSQDSGTMPQETQYF.

This clonotype showed up many times. The chain joins TRBV19 to TRBJ2-7; D might be TRBD1 or TRBD2, each matching 5 bases. CDR3 length: 15 residues. CDR1 and CDR2 (germline): LNHDA, SQIVND (reference sequence). V dropped 5 bases and J dropped 7 bases, with 21 bases sitting between them. The CDR3 nucleotides are TGTGCCAGTAGTGCAACCGGGACGGCCCTGGATGAGCAGTACTTC. Translating it yields CASSATGTALDEQYF.

This clonotype was counted many times. The chain uses TRBV10-3 and TRBJ2-2, with D perhaps TRBD1 (6 bases). This CDR3 is 12 amino acids long. Germline CDR1 ENHRY, CDR2 SYGVKD. Trimming took off 6 bases at V and 5 bases at J, with 7 bases between the two ends. The CDR3 DNA sequence: TGTGCCATCAGCGGACAGACCGGGGAGCTGTTTTTT. It translates to CAISGQTGELFF.

The rearrangement links TRBV9 to TRBJ1-1; unclear D gene. Trimming removed 4 bases at V and 4 bases at J, with 17 bases between. The CDR3 totals 15 residues. CDR1 is SGDLS and CDR2 is YYNGEE in the germline V gene. This CDR3 is CASSSRGGQGTEAFF. Written as DNA, the CDR3 is TGTGCCAGCAGCTCAAGAGGCGGGCAAGGCACTGAAGCTTTCTTT.

Notes on this clonotype: Since a much larger clone is just one base distant, this may be a read error. The chain recombines TRBV14 with TRBJ1-1; D gene uncertain. Germline lookup yields CDR1 SGHDN and CDR2 FVKESK. V was clipped by 3 bases and J by 3 bases, with 17 bases between them. The CDR3 length is 16 residues. The CDR3 spells CASSHVGSLADTEAFF. In DNA form, the CDR3 reads TGTGCCAGCAGCCATGTAGGGTCCCTTGCGGACACTGAAGCTTTCTTT.

A few counts support this clonotype. This chain joins TRBV7-9 and TRBJ2-2; TRBD2 aligns across 11 bases. The junction had 9 bases not matched to a gene; V was cut back by 5 bases and J by 7 bases. This CDR3 contains 16 residues. CDR1 SEHNR and CDR2 FQNEAQ come from the germline V gene (reference sequence). This chain's CDR3 is CASSPPGTSGFGELFF. In DNA, the CDR3 is TGTGCCAGCAGCCCCCCCGGGACTAGCGGATTCGGGGAGCTGTTTTTT.

This clonotype was detected a few times. The chain is built from TRBV4-1 and TRBJ2-7; D may be TRBD2 (6 bases). The CDR3 length is 15 residues. V lost 3 bases, J lost 3 bases, and 15 bases lay in between. Germline CDR1 reads MGHRA; CDR2 reads YSYEKL. The CDR3 region is CASSHAGLLVYEQYF. The CDR3, as DNA: TGCGCCAGCAGCCATGCGGGGTTACTGGTCTACGAGCAGTACTTC.

About this clonotype itself: This could be a read error, since a much larger clone is one nucleotide away. The chain has TRBV29-1 and TRBJ2-2; D may be TRBD1 or TRBD2 (5 bases each). V shed 7 bases and J shed 5 bases, with 14 bases lying between them. This CDR3 comprises 13 residues. Germline assignment: CDR1 SQVTM and CDR2 ANQGSEA. In nucleotides, the CDR3 is TGCAGCGCCGAGGACAAGCGGACCGGGGAGCTGTTTTTT. This translates into CSAEDKRTGELFF.

This clonotype showed up just a few times. This clone may be a read error of a much larger clone one base away. The chain employs TRBV19 and TRBJ2-7, with no clear D. Looked up from germline, CDR1 is LNHDA and CDR2 is SQIVND (reference sequence). Between the trimmed V and J ends, which lost 1 base and 3 bases, there was a span of 7 bases. There are 13 residues in the CDR3. The CDR3 region has the DNA TGTGCCAGTAGTATAGGGGGTAACTACGAGCAGTACTTC. Its translation is CASSIGGNYEQYF.

This chain connects TRBV15 to TRBJ1-5; no clear D. Germline assignment: CDR1 LNHNV and CDR2 YYDKDF (reference sequence). V was trimmed by 3 bases and J by 0 bases, leaving 6 bases between them. CDR3 length: 14 amino acids. The DNA for the CDR3 is TGTGCCACCAGCAGCTTCTATAGCAATCAGCCCCAGCATTTT. As protein: CATSSFYSNQPQHF.

The table lists this clonotype with many counts. The gene calls are TRBV19 and TRBJ1-1; no clear D. Germline V CDR1 and CDR2: LNHDA, SQIVND (reference sequence). The CDR3 contains 13 residues. Trimming pared 3 bases from V and 6 bases from J, leaving 11 bases between. The CDR3 coding sequence is TGTGCCAGTAGTATCGACCGCTCCCCTGAAGCTTTCTTT. It yields the protein CASSIDRSPEAFF.

This clonotype has only a few counts. The V call is TRBV2, the J call TRBJ1-5; no definite D call. The CDR3 is 15 amino acids. The V gene's germline CDR1 is SNHLY and CDR2 FYNNEI. Between the trimmed V and J ends, which lost 4 bases and 1 base, there was a span of 11 bases. DNA for the CDR3: TGTGCCAGCAGTGTATCGACAACCAGCAATCAGCCCCAGCATTTT. It specifies CASSVSTTSNQPQHF.

This clonotype occurred a few times. One end of the junction fails to match germline, which may point to a read error. V is TRBV7-9 and J is TRBJ2-7; 8 bases match TRBD1. Germline-derived CDR1 and CDR2 are SEHNR and FQNEAQ (reference sequence). The CDR3 sequence is 13 residues long. The CDR3 nucleotides read TGTGCTAGCAGCTCGGACAGGGAGGCCGAGCAGTACTTC. Its translation is CASSSDREAEQYF. The complete variable domain, with remaining parts taken from reference TRBV7-9 and TRBJ2-7, reads DTGVSQNPRHKITKRGQNVTFRCDPISEHNRLYWYRQTLGQGPEFLTYFQNEAQLEKSRLLSDRFSAERPKGSFSTLEIQRTEQGDSAMYLCASSSDREAEQYFGPGTRLTVT.

This chain connects TRBV7-3 to TRBJ2-3; D possibly corresponds to TRBD2 (6 bases). The CDR3 sequence is 16 residues long. Germline values: CDR1 SGHTA, CDR2 FQGTGA. V gave up 5 bases and J gave up 5 bases, with 20 bases separating them. CDR3 loop: CASSPGAGMAEDTQYF. The CDR3 DNA is TGTGCCAGCAGCCCTGGGGCGGGAATGGCTGAAGATACGCAGTATTTT.

This clonotype appeared a few times. The gene calls are TRBV6-2 or TRBV6-3 and TRBJ1-1; perhaps TRBD1 as D (5 bases). With 6 bases removed from V and 0 bases from J, the gap between germline ends came to 14 bases. The CDR3 has 15 residues. From germline, CDR1 is MNHEY and CDR2 SVGEGT. CDR3 sequence (DNA): TGTGCCAGCAGAACCAGGGCCCTTATGAACACTGAAGCTTTCTTT. Amino acid sequence: CASRTRALMNTEAFF.